The 27 T cell receptor beta chains listed next were all sequenced from one sample in a study of relationships among human T cell subsets. Th1 cells were collected as flow-through following bead selections for CD25, CD56 and CD294. From mRNA, alpha and beta CDR3 regions were amplified using semiquantitative ARM-PCR. ARM-PCR used tagged nested gene-specific primers, then communal superprimers for exponential amplification. MiXCR was run by TCRdb on the multiplex PCR reads, yielding one entry per CDR3 protein. The table lists 13,000 or so distinct CDR3 sequences, roughly 65% of them singletons, with less than 35% in the top ten. The specimen was CD4+ Th1 cells sorted from blood. These receptors were taken from a man between 40 and 49 years old in good health.

V and J are TRBV27 and TRBJ2-1, with no clear D. The assigned J gene may be wrong: the sequence end matches TRBJ2-7 better. This CDR3 has 12 residues. Germline CDR1 and CDR2: MNHEY and SMNVEV (reference sequence). The CDR3 region is CASALSGYEQYF. DNA of the CDR3: TGTGCCAGCGCTCTTTCAGGCTACGAGCAGTACTTC.

This chain uses TRBV11-2 with TRBJ2-7, with D possibly being TRBD2 (5 bases). This CDR3 contains 14 residues. The germline gives CDR1 SGHAT, CDR2 FQNNGV. Trimming left V 0 bases short and J 7 bases short, with 13 bases between. The CDR3: CASSLDRRSWEQYF. In nucleotides, the CDR3 is TGTGCCAGCAGCTTAGATCGGAGGTCCTGGGAGCAGTACTTC. The complete variable domain, with remaining parts taken from reference TRBV11-2 and TRBJ2-7, reads EAGVAQSPRYKIIEKRQSVAFWCNPISGHATLYWYQQILGQGPKLLIQFQNNGVVDDSQLPKDRFSAERLKGVDSTLKIQPAKLEDSAVYLCASSLDRRSWEQYFGPGTRLTVT.

This clonotype has a handful of counts. The V call is TRBV10-3, the J call TRBJ1-1; D is uncertain. CDR1 and CDR2 (germline): ENHRY, SYGVKD. V gave up 8 bases and J gave up 0 bases, with 10 bases separating them. This CDR3 region has 13 residues. CDR3: CAISFGVNTEAFF. The CDR3 nucleotides read TGTGCCATCTCTTTCGGGGTGAACACTGAAGCTTTCTTT.

This clonotype was seen a handful of times. The chain has TRBV11-2 and TRBJ2-7; D possibly corresponds to TRBD2 (6 bases). This CDR3 comprises 16 residues. Germline assignment: CDR1 SGHAT and CDR2 FQNNGV. V dropped 5 bases and J dropped 2 bases, with 19 bases sitting between them. Here the CDR3 reads CASSHTASAGTYEQYF. CDR3 in DNA: TGTGCCAGCAGCCATACCGCTAGCGCTGGGACCTACGAGCAGTACTTC.

The chain combines TRBV5-1 with TRBJ2-7; 9 bases are shared with TRBD1. Germline V gene data show CDR1 as SGHRS and CDR2 as YFSETQ. V gave up 7 bases and J gave up 3 bases; unmatched junction bases: 8. The length of the CDR3 is 14 residues. The CDR3 region has the DNA TGCGCCAGCGGAGAACAGGGGGCTAGCTACGAGCAGTACTTC. It encodes CASGEQGASYEQYF.

The chain combines TRBV11-2 with TRBJ2-7; TRBD1 might be the D (6 bases). Germline lookup yields CDR1 SGHAT and CDR2 FQNNGV. V was shortened by 7 bases and J by 0 bases, with 13 bases between the two germline ends. The CDR3 is made up of 14 amino acids. The CDR3: CASTREGGSYEQYF. The DNA for the CDR3 is TGTGCCAGCACTAGGGAAGGGGGCTCCTACGAGCAGTACTTC.

The V call is TRBV28, the J call TRBJ1-2; 9 bases are a match to TRBD1. This CDR3 contains 14 residues. CDR1 MDHEN and CDR2 SYDVKM come from the germline V gene. Germline trimming cut 2 bases from V and 8 bases from J; bases unmatched to any gene: 6. The CDR3 protein is CASSLGGTGLGYTF. DNA of the CDR3: TGTGCCAGCAGTTTAGGGGGGACAGGGTTGGGCTACACCTTC.

This clonotype was seen a handful of times. This chain uses TRBV11-1 with TRBJ1-1; D remains ambiguous. Trimming pared 3 bases from V and 1 base from J, leaving 9 bases between. CDR1 SGHAT and CDR2 FQDESV come from the germline V gene (reference sequence). This CDR3 contains 14 residues. The CDR3 reads CASSFRRGNTEAFF. As DNA, the CDR3 is TGTGCCAGCAGCTTTCGACGGGGGAACACTGAAGCTTTCTTT.

This clonotype has just one count. The rearrangement joins TRBV12-3 or TRBV12-4 to TRBJ2-1; the D gene is possibly TRBD2 (5 bases). CDR3 length: 12 amino acids. Trimming cost V 8 bases and J 8 bases, with 13 bases left between them. This chain's CDR3 is CASRSAGDEQFF. The CDR3 nucleotides read TGTGCCAGCCGATCCGCCGGGGATGAGCAGTTCTTC.

This rearrangement joins TRBV29-1 to TRBJ1-1, with 7 bases that match TRBD1. The junction had 2 bases not matched to a gene; V was cut back by 2 bases and J by 2 bases. This CDR3 has 13 amino acids. Per germline, CDR1 SQVTM and CDR2 ANQGSEA. This CDR3 reads CSVENRGNTEAFF. The CDR3 DNA is TGCAGCGTTGAAAACAGGGGCAACACTGAAGCTTTCTTT. The whole variable domain, filled in from reference TRBV29-1 and TRBJ1-1, reads SAVISQKPSRDICQRGTSLTIQCQVDSQVTMMFWYRQQPGQSLTLIATANQGSEATYESGFVIDKFPISRPNLTFSTLTVSNMSPEDSSIYLCSVENRGNTEAFFGQGTRLTVV.

This rearrangement joins TRBV18 to TRBJ1-1; D not resolved. The CDR3 totals 13 residues. The V and J ends lost 4 bases and 3 bases respectively, with 9 bases between them. Looked up from germline, CDR1 is KGHSH and CDR2 is LQKENI. CDR3 sequence reads: CASSLLRDTEAFF. The CDR3 bases are TGTGCCAGCTCACTCTTAAGGGACACTGAAGCTTTCTTT.

The V call is TRBV5-1, the J call TRBJ2-1; 10 bases agree with TRBD1. CDR1 is SGHRS and CDR2 is YFSETQ in the germline V gene. The V and J ends lost 2 bases and 6 bases, in that order; junction bases with no gene match: 2. There are 14 residues in the CDR3. CDR3 DNA sequence: TGCGCCAGCAGCTTTAGGACAGGGGGCAATGAGCAGTTCTTC. Translation gives CASSFRTGGNEQFF.

The chain is built from TRBV12-3 or TRBV12-4 and TRBJ2-6; D uncertain. V lost 1 base to trimming and J lost 0 bases, with 4 bases between them. This CDR3 is built from 15 residues. The chain's CDR3 is CASSLGVSGANVLTF. Written as DNA, the CDR3 is TGTGCCAGCAGTTTAGGAGTCTCTGGGGCCAACGTCCTGACTTTC.

The chain couples TRBV5-1 to TRBJ1-2; D might be TRBD1 (6 bases). V was shortened by 4 bases and J by 8 bases, with 21 bases between the two germline ends. From germline, CDR1 is SGHRS and CDR2 YFSETQ. This CDR3 has 15 amino acids. CDR3 nucleotide sequence: TGCGCCAGCAGCCCACCGACAGGTCCCTCGAGAGGCTACACCTTC. It specifies CASSPPTGPSRGYTF.

This clonotype showed up just once. This chain links TRBV12-3 or TRBV12-4 with TRBJ2-1, with 8 bases matching TRBD2. The CDR3 runs 15 residues. Trimming cost V 5 bases and J 5 bases; bases outside gene matches: 8. This CDR3 is CASSPEAGAHNEQFF. The CDR3 nucleotides are TGTGCCAGCAGTCCTGAAGCGGGGGCCCACAATGAGCAGTTCTTC.

This rearrangement joins TRBV5-1 to TRBJ2-3; possible D gene TRBD2, 5 bases. This CDR3 comprises 11 residues. V was cut by 7 bases and J by 2 bases, with 5 bases left in between. Germline CDR1 reads SGHRS; CDR2 reads YFSETQ. This chain's CDR3 is CASRDTDTQYF. CDR3 nucleotides: TGCGCCAGCCGGGACACAGATACGCAGTATTTT.

V is TRBV4-1 and J is TRBJ2-7, with a tentative D call TRBD2 (6 bases). Germline assignment: CDR1 MGHRA and CDR2 YSYEKL. V was trimmed by 5 bases and J by 0 bases, leaving 14 bases between them. This CDR3 contains 15 residues. For the CDR3, the DNA is TGCGCCAGCAGCAACAGACTAGACTTCTCCTACGAGCAGTACTTC. The encoded protein is CASSNRLDFSYEQYF.

This clonotype was counted between two and nine times. The genes are TRBV2 and TRBJ2-1; the match to TRBD2 covers 8 bases. This CDR3 has 14 residues. Germline V gene data show CDR1 as SNHLY and CDR2 as FYNNEI. V was clipped by 6 bases and J by 9 bases; unmatched bases: 10. CDR3 coding DNA: TGTGCCAGCAGGGGGACTAGAGGCACCGGTGAGCAGTTCTTC. The encoded protein is CASRGTRGTGEQFF.

The chain joins TRBV6-5 to TRBJ2-7; D not resolved. The V gene's germline CDR1 is MNHEY and CDR2 SVGAGI. V gave up 4 bases and J gave up 6 bases, with 10 bases separating them. This CDR3 region has 12 residues. The CDR3 nucleotides are TGTGCCAGCAGTTTGGCCTTAGGCGAGCAGTACTTC. This encodes CASSLALGEQYF.

The chain combines TRBV11-1 with TRBJ2-7; D not certain. Per germline, CDR1 SGHAT and CDR2 FQDESV (reference sequence). CDR3 length: 13 residues. The V and J ends lost 1 base and 7 bases respectively, with 11 bases between them. Written as DNA, the CDR3 is TGTGCCAGCAGCTTAGAGGTCGCAAGGGAGCAGTACTTC. Translated: CASSLEVAREQYF. Variable domain in full (rest from reference TRBV11-1 and TRBJ2-7): EAEVAQSPRYKITEKSQAVAFWCDPISGHATLYWYRQILGQGPELLVQFQDESVVDDSQLPKDRFSAERLKGVDSTLKIQPAELGDSAMYLCASSLEVAREQYFGPGTRLTVT.

This clonotype has only one observation. The V and J genes are TRBV7-9 and TRBJ2-7; D gene uncertain. Germline-derived CDR1 and CDR2 are SEHNR and FQNEAQ (reference sequence). Trimming left V 5 bases short and J 2 bases short, with 1 base between. This CDR3 is built from 10 residues. In nucleotides, the CDR3 is TGTGCCAGCAGCCCCTACGAGCAGTACTTC. It translates to CASSPYEQYF.

The chain joins TRBV12-3 or TRBV12-4 to TRBJ2-1; D gene ambiguous. Trimming removed 6 bases at V and 9 bases at J, with 12 bases between. CDR3 size: 12 residues. CDR3 sequence: CASSRFVGEQFF. The CDR3, as DNA: TGTGCCAGCAGCCGGTTTGTGGGTGAGCAGTTCTTC.

The chain uses TRBV7-9 and TRBJ1-3, with D perhaps matching TRBD1 (5 bases). Trimming removed 3 bases at V and 0 bases at J, with 12 bases between. CDR3 length: 16 residues. Germline V gene lookup returns CDR1 SEHNR and CDR2 FQNEAQ (reference sequence). The DNA of the CDR3 is TGTGCCAGCAGCTTCCTCAACAGGAGCTCTGGAAACACCATATATTTT. This gives the protein CASSFLNRSSGNTIYF.

The J gene is TRBJ2-5, the V gene TRBV19; tentatively, D is TRBD1 or TRBD2 (5 bases each). Per germline, CDR1 LNHDA and CDR2 SQIVND (reference sequence). V was pared by 10 bases and J by 5 bases, with 17 bases between. This CDR3 is 13 amino acids long. The CDR3 sequence: CATSTGEGETQYF. Written as DNA, the CDR3 is TGTGCCACCTCGACGGGCGAGGGGGAGACCCAGTACTTC.

The chain joins TRBV10-3 to TRBJ1-2; no definite D call. The CDR3 extends over 16 amino acids. Germline V gene lookup returns CDR1 ENHRY and CDR2 SYGVKD. Trimming cost V 0 bases and J 0 bases, with 11 bases left between them. CDR3 protein: CAISESMLGANYGYTF. CDR3 sequence (DNA): TGTGCCATCAGTGAGTCGATGCTAGGCGCTAACTATGGCTACACCTTC.

About this clonotype: A read error may produce the germline difference seen at one junction end. The rearrangement joins TRBV6-1 to TRBJ2-3; tentatively, D is TRBD1 (5 bases). CDR3 length: 13 amino acids. Per the germline V gene, CDR1 is MNHNS and CDR2 is SASEGT. The CDR3 region is CASNEQDLDTQYF. CDR3 coding DNA: TGTGCCAGCAATGAACAGGATTTAGATACGCAGTATTTT.

The V gene is TRBV2, the J gene TRBJ2-3; 8 bases fit TRBD1. J gave up 1 base and V 3 bases, and 3 bases lay outside the gene matches. This CDR3 comprises 15 residues. Germline values: CDR1 SNHLY, CDR2 FYNNEI. The CDR3 bases are TGTGCCAGCAGTGAGACAGGGGATCGCACAGATACGCAGTATTTT. Residues: CASSETGDRTDTQYF.